This TCR beta chain is drawn from a study of a mutant IDH1 vaccine in newly diagnosed glioma. For the study at large: The therapy given earlier, which was standard therapy, consisted of radiotherapy, temozolomide, or both, and most of the patients received both. Study results and caveats: Patients mounted vaccine-induced immune responses in roughly 93% of cases. Seemingly, pseudoprogression had no relation to changes in the top peripheral T cell clonotypes.

V shed 1 base and J 5 bases; nucleotides not matched to a gene: 3. The germline gives CDR1 KGHSH, CDR2 LQKENI. The CDR3 is made up of 14 amino acids. The sample's time point: baseline, week 1 (first vaccination visit). As to treatment: pre-vaccination baseline after standard-of-care therapy. Diagnosis in the donors showed new WHO grade 3 or 4 astrocytomas that were IDH1-mutant and ATRX-lost. For this clone: The antigen is undetermined.

Some clones are missing from TCRdb's copy, which holds only in-frame ones; the method was immunoSEQ multiplex PCR. The sample lists around 37,000 clones; roughly three quarters were seen once. The sequenced sample was PBMCs, obtained from a glioma patient treated with radiotherapy, temozolomide or both. This receptor was taken from a middle-aged man with glioma. Some clones in this sample may be carry-over from other donors' samples. The chain joins TRBV18 to TRBJ1-2; 8 nucleotides match TRBD1. The chain's CDR3 is CASSPLDREYGYTF. For the CDR3, the DNA is TGTGCCAGCTCACCACTGGACAGGGAGTATGGCTACACCTTC.